This section outlines one TCR beta chain sequence together with its context. The antigen remains unidentified. This sample is part of a study of CXCR3-negative and CXCR3-positive naive CD8 T cells. Study-level points and caveats: Surface CD5 matched across naive subsets, and TRB CDR3 properties served to infer TCR strength. A higher hydrophobicity marked the TRB CDR3s of CXCR3-positive naive cells versus CXCR3-negative naive cells. The study found comparably high diversity in both naive subsets and much lower diversity in memory CD8+ cells.

The CD45RO-CCR7+CD27+CD95- phenotype denoted naive CD8+ T cells. TRB cDNA libraries were made by UMI-labeled 5' RACE. TCRdb re-called the 5' RACE reads; every CDR3 protein appears as one record, without DNA. The sample holds roughly 100,000 distinct CDR3 sequences. Germline CDR1 is SGHDT and CDR2 is YYEEEE. This CDR3 region has 13 residues. This TCR came from a human donor in good health. Some clones in this sample may be carry-over from other donors' samples. V gene TRBV5-6 combines with J gene TRBJ1-5; TCRdb names TRBD1, which stays unverified in the absence of DNA. Sequenced sample: naive CXCR3+ CD8+ T cells from blood. Subset meaning: CD45RO-CCR7+CD27+CD95- naive CD8+ T cells expressing CXCR3 (TNR3+). The CDR3 sequence: CASSPGGIQPQHF. The whole variable domain, remainder taken from reference TRBV5-6 and TRBJ1-5, is DAGVTQSPTHLIKTRGQQVTLRCSPKSGHDTVSWYQQALGQGPQFIFQYYEEEERQRGNFPDRFSGHQFPNYSSELNVNALLLGDSALYLCASSPGGIQPQHFGDGTRLSIL.